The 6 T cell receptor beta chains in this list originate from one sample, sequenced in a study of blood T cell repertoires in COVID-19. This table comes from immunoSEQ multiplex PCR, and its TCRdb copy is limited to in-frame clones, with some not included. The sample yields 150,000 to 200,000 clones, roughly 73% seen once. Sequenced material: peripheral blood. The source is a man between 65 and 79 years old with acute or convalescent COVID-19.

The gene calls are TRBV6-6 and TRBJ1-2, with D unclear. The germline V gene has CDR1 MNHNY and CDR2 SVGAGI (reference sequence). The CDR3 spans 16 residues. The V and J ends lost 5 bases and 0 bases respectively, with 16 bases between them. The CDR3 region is CASSTDPGAPNYGYTF. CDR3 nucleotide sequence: TGTGCCAGCAGTACCGATCCAGGTGCTCCTAACTATGGCTACACCTTC.

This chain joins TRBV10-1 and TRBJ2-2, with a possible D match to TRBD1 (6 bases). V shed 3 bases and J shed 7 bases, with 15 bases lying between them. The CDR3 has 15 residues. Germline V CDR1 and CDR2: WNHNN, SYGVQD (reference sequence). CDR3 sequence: CASSDGTLKGGELFF. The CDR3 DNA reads TGCGCCAGCAGTGATGGGACACTAAAGGGCGGGGAGCTGTTTTTT.

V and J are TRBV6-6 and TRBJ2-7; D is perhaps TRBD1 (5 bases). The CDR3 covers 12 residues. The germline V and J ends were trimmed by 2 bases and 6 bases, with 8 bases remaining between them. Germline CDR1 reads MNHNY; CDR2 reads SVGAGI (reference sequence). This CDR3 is CASSYAGFEQYF. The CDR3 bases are TGTGCCAGCAGTTACGCAGGGTTCGAGCAGTACTTC.

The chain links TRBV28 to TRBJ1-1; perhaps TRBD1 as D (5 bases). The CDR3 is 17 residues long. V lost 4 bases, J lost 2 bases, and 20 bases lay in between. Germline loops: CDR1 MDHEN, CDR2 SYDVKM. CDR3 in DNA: TGTGCCAGCAGTTCCTCAAGATGGGGCACCACTAACACTGAAGCTTTCTTT. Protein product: CASSSSRWGTTNTEAFF. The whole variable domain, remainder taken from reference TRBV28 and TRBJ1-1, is DVKVTQSSRYLVKRTGEKVFLECVQDMDHENMFWYRQDPGLGLRLIYFSYDVKMKEKGDIPEGYSVSREKKERFSLILESASTNQTSMYLCASSSSRWGTTNTEAFFGQGTRLTVV.

The chain's CDR3 is CASSWTSGAYEQYF. In DNA form, the CDR3 reads TGTGCCAGCAGCTGGACTAGCGGGGCCTACGAGCAGTACTTC. This chain uses TRBV7-2 with TRBJ2-7; 12 bases are shared with TRBD2. This CDR3 is 14 amino acids long. Per the germline V gene, CDR1 is SGHTA and CDR2 is FQGNSA. Trimming removed 4 bases from V and 2 bases from J; junction bases left unmatched: 0.

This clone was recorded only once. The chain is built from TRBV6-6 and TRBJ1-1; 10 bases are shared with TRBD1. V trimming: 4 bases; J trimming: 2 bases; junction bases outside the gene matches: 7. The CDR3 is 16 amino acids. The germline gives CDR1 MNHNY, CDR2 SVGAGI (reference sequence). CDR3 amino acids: CASSFGGTGANTEAFF. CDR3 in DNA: TGTGCCAGCAGTTTTGGGGGGACAGGGGCTAACACTGAAGCTTTCTTT.